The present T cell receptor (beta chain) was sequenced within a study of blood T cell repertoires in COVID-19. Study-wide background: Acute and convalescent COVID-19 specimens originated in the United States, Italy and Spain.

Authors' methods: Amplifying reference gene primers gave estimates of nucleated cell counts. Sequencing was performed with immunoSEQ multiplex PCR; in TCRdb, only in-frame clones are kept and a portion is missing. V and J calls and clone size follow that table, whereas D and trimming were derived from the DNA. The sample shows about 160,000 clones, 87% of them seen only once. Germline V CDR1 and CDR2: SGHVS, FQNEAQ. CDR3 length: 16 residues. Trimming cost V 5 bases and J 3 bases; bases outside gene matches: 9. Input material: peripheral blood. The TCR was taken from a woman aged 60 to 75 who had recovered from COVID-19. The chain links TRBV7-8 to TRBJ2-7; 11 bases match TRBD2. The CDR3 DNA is TGTGCCAGCAGCGATAGCGGGGGGGCTCGCCTCTACGAGCAGTACTTC. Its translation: CASSDSGGARLYEQYF.